A single T cell receptor (beta chain) is shown here with its context. Its antigen is unknown. The length of the CDR3 is 11 residues. The germline gives CDR1 GTSNPN, CDR2 SVGIG (reference sequence). Trimming removed 1 base at V and 6 bases at J, with 6 bases between. The data belong to a study of Ad26.COV2.S vaccination and SARS-CoV-2 variants. Background on the study: Ad26.COV2.S was injected intramuscularly once or twice, 56 days apart.

Treatment specified: around 19 received Ad26.COV2.S at low or high dose, single or two shots; about 5 received placebo; per-sample allocation not given. Samples came from day 63 after the first vaccine or placebo injection. Clones were sequenced by immunoSEQ multiplex PCR, and TCRdb holds only the in-frame ones, with some missing. The sample lists some 520,000 clones, around 90% occurring once. Study-level points and caveats: Quantification of TCR breadth and depth may have yielded underestimates of total T cell responses.

The chain recombines TRBV30 with TRBJ1-1; unclear D gene. The receptor's source is a person aged 18-60 years who received the Ad26.COV2.S COVID-19 vaccine or a placebo. The specimen was peripheral blood, collected in a trial of Ad26.COV2.S vaccine versus placebo. The CDR3 here is CAWSAGPEAFF. CDR3 nucleotides: TGTGCCTGGAGTGCCGGACCTGAAGCTTTCTTT. The full variable domain, its missing parts supplied by reference TRBV30 and TRBJ1-1, is SQTIHQWPATLVQPVGSPLSLECTVEGTSNPNLYWYRQAAGRGLQLLFYSVGIGQISSEVPQNLSASRPQDRQFILSSKKLLLSDSGFYLCAWSAGPEAFFGQGTRLTVV.